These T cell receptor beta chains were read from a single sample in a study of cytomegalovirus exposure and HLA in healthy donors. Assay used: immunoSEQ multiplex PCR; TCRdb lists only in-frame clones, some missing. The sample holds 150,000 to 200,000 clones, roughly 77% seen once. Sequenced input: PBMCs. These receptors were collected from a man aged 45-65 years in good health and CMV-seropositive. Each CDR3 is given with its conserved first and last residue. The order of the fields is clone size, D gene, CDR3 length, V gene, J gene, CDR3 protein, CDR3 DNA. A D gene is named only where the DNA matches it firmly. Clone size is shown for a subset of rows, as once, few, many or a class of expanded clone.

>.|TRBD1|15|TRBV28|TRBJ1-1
CASSYQTGVGTEAFF
TGTGCCAGCAGTTACCAGACAGGGGTAGGGACTGAAGCTTTCTTT
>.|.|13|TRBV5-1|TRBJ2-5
CASNRGYQETQYF
TGCGCCAGCAATAGGGGTTACCAAGAGACCCAGTACTTC
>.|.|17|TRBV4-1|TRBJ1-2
CASSQDERAGHGYGYTF
TGCGCCAGCAGCCAAGATGAACGGGCGGGGCACGGCTATGGCTACACCTTC
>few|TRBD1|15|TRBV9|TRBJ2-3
CASTRQGSSTDTQYF
TGTGCCAGCACCCGACAGGGATCTAGCACAGATACGCAGTATTTT
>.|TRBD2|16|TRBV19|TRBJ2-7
CASSPSLAGGIYEQYF
TGTGCCAGTAGTCCTTCACTAGCGGGGGGTATCTACGAGCAGTACTTC
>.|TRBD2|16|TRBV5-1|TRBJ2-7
CASSFPTGGLQGEQYF
TGCGCCAGCAGCTTCCCCACGGGGGGGCTTCAAGGCGAGCAGTACTTC
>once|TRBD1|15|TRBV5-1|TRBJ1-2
CASSSQQGASYGYTF
TGCGCCAGCAGCTCCCAACAGGGGGCTAGCTATGGCTACACCTTC
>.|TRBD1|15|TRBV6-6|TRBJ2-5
CASSWSGGRGETQYF
TGTGCCAGCAGTTGGTCAGGGGGCAGAGGAGAGACCCAGTACTTC
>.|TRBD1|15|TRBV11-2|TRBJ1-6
CASSLGETGGSPLHF
TGTGCCAGCAGCTTAGGGGAGACAGGGGGTTCACCCCTCCACTTT
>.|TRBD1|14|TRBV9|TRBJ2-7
CASSPWTGGFEQYF
TGTGCCAGCAGCCCTTGGACAGGGGGATTTGAGCAGTACTTC
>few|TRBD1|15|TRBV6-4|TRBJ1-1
CASSAGQGGLAEAFF
TGTGCCAGCAGTGCCGGACAGGGGGGATTGGCTGAAGCTTTCTTT
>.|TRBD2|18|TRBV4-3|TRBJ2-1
CASSPRLAGESSYNEQFF
TGCGCCAGCAGCCCCAGACTAGCGGGGGAGAGCTCCTACAATGAGCAGTTCTTC
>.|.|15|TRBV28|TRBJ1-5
CASSLQQASNQPQHF
TGTGCCAGCAGTTTACAACAGGCTAGCAATCAGCCCCAGCATTTT
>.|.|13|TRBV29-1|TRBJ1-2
CSARTDSNYGYTF
TGCAGCGCACGGACAGACAGTAACTATGGCTACACCTTC
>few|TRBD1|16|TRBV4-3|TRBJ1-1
CASSLAPGTGGTEAFF
TGCGCCAGCAGCCTCGCCCCAGGGACAGGGGGCACTGAAGCTTTCTTT
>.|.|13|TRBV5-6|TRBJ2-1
CASSLTGENEQFF
TGTGCCAGCAGCTTAACGGGGGAGAATGAGCAGTTCTTC
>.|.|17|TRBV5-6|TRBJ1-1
CASSLAQGGLMNTEAFF
TGTGCCAGCAGCTTGGCACAGGGCGGCCTCATGAACACTGAAGCTTTCTTT
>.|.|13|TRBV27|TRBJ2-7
CASSFLGPYEQYF
TGTGCCAGCAGTTTCCTGGGCCCCTACGAGCAGTACTTC
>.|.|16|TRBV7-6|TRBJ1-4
CASSLNMAGTNEKLFF
TGTGCCAGCAGCTTAAATATGGCAGGGACTAATGAAAAACTGTTTTTT
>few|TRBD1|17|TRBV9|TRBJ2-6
CASSDGQGAVGANVLTF
TGTGCCAGCAGCGACGGACAGGGGGCTGTGGGGGCCAACGTCCTGACTTTC
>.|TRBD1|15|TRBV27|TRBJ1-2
CASSSRPGQGHGYTF
TGTGCCAGCAGTTCACGTCCTGGACAGGGACATGGCTACACCTTC
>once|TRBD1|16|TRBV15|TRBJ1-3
CATSRGTGGNGNTIYF
TGTGCCACCAGCAGAGGCACAGGGGGGAATGGAAACACCATATATTTT
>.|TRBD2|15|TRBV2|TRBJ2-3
CASSGLAGSTDTQYF
TGTGCCAGCTCCGGACTAGCGGGGAGCACAGATACGCAGTATTTT
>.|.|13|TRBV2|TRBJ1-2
CASSPDRNYGYTF
TGTGCCAGCAGCCCCGACAGGAACTATGGCTACACCTTC
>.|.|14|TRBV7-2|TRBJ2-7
CASSSRQSIHEQYF
TGTGCCAGCAGCTCCAGACAAAGTATCCACGAGCAGTACTTC
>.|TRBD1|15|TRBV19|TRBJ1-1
CASSIDDRGRTEAFF
TGTGCCAGTAGTATAGACGACAGGGGGAGGACTGAAGCTTTCTTT
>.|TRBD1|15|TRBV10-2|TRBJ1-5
CASSPGQGGNQPQHF
TGCGCCAGCAGTCCCGGACAGGGAGGCAATCAGCCCCAGCATTTT
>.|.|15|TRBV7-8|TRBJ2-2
CASSHRDANTGELFF
TGTGCCAGCAGCCACAGGGATGCGAACACCGGGGAGCTGTTTTTT
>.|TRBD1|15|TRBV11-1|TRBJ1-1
CASSLTGQGNTEAFF
TGTGCCAGCAGCTTAACCGGACAGGGAAACACTGAAGCTTTCTTT